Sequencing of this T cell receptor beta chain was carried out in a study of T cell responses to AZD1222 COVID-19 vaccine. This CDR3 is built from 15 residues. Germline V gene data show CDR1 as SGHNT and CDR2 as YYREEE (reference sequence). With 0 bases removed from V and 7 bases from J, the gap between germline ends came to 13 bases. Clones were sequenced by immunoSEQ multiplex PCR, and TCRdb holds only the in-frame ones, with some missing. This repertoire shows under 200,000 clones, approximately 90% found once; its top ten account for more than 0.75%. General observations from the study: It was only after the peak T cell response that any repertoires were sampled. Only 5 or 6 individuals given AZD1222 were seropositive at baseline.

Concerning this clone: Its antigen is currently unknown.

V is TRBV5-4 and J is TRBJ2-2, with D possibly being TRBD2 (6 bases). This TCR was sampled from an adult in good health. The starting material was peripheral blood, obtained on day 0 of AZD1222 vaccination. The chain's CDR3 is CASSLDGSFGGELFF. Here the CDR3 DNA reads TGTGCCAGCAGCTTGGACGGGAGTTTTGGCGGGGAGCTGTTTTTT.